The rows below give T cell receptor beta chains drawn from one sample of a study of siplizumab effects on memory and regulatory T cells. Profiled with immunoSEQ multiplex PCR; TCRdb holds only in-frame clones, not every one. The repertoire holds around 65,000 clones, with 79% as singletons. Sequencing used memory CD4+ T cells sorted from blood. The receptors here all came from a human donor in good health. Both conserved end residues are part of each CDR3. The D gene is left open where the match is weak. Clone size is stated in some rows and not others, as once, few, many or a class when expanded.

J gene: TRBJ1-1; D gene: TRBD1; clone size: NA; CDR3 length: 16; V gene: TRBV15; CDR3 DNA: TGTGCCACCAGCAGATTTGACAGGGGCTCTAACACTGAAGCTTTCTTT; CDR3 protein: CATSRFDRGSNTEAFF
J gene: TRBJ1-1; D gene: NA; clone size: NA; CDR3 length: 13; V gene: TRBV5-1; CDR3 DNA: TGCGCCAGCAGCCAGGACCCGAACACTGAAGCTTTCTTT; CDR3 protein: CASSQDPNTEAFF
J gene: TRBJ1-2; D gene: TRBD1; clone size: few; CDR3 length: 14; V gene: TRBV27; CDR3 DNA: TGTGCCAGCAGTTCCCCCCGGACAGGGGCTGGCTACACCTTC; CDR3 protein: CASSSPRTGAGYTF
J gene: TRBJ1-2; D gene: NA; clone size: NA; CDR3 length: 15; V gene: TRBV27; CDR3 DNA: TGTGCCAGCAGTACGCAACAGGGTGTGGACTATGGCTACACCTTC; CDR3 protein: CASSTQQGVDYGYTF
J gene: TRBJ1-1; D gene: NA; clone size: NA; CDR3 length: 13; V gene: TRBV7-2; CDR3 DNA: TGTGCCAGCAGCTTAAATCCCGGGCGTGAAGCTTTCTTT; CDR3 protein: CASSLNPGREAFF
J gene: TRBJ2-2; D gene: NA; clone size: once; CDR3 length: 13; V gene: TRBV5-1; CDR3 DNA: TGCGCCAGCAGGCTGCAAAACACCGGGGAGCTGTTTTTT; CDR3 protein: CASRLQNTGELFF
J gene: TRBJ2-2; D gene: TRBD1; clone size: few; CDR3 length: 15; V gene: TRBV5-1; CDR3 DNA: TGCGCCAGCGGGCTACAGGGGGCGAGTACCGGGGAGCTGTTTTTT; CDR3 protein: CASGLQGASTGELFF
J gene: TRBJ2-7; D gene: TRBD1; clone size: NA; CDR3 length: 13; V gene: TRBV7-9; CDR3 DNA: TGTGCCAGCAGCTTGGGGACAGGGAAGGTGCAGTACTTC; CDR3 protein: CASSLGTGKVQYF
J gene: TRBJ1-2; D gene: NA; clone size: many; CDR3 length: 13; V gene: TRBV6-1; CDR3 DNA: TGTGCCAGTCAGGTTTCCGCTAACTATGGCTACACCTTC; CDR3 protein: CASQVSANYGYTF
J gene: TRBJ2-5; D gene: NA; clone size: NA; CDR3 length: 13; V gene: TRBV15; CDR3 DNA: TGTGCCACCAGCAGAGGAGGGCGAGAGACCCAGTACTTC; CDR3 protein: CATSRGGRETQYF
J gene: TRBJ1-5; D gene: NA; clone size: NA; CDR3 length: 15; V gene: TRBV28; CDR3 DNA: TGTGCCAGCAGTTCCGGCTCGGGGGGCAGGCAGCCCCAGCATTTT; CDR3 protein: CASSSGSGGRQPQHF
J gene: TRBJ1-2; D gene: TRBD1; clone size: NA; CDR3 length: 14; V gene: TRBV6-1; CDR3 DNA: TGTGCCAGCAGTTCTACCCAGGGGGCCTGGGGCTACACCTTC; CDR3 protein: CASSSTQGAWGYTF
J gene: TRBJ2-1; D gene: NA; clone size: NA; CDR3 length: 14; V gene: TRBV6-1; CDR3 DNA: TGTGCCAGCAGTGAAGCCGGACGGGACAATGAGCAGTTCTTC; CDR3 protein: CASSEAGRDNEQFF
J gene: TRBJ2-5; D gene: NA; clone size: NA; CDR3 length: 16; V gene: TRBV21-1; CDR3 DNA: TGTGCCAGCAGCTCAGCTGTCGGGGGGGAAAGCGAGACCCAGTACTTC; CDR3 protein: CASSSAVGGESETQYF
J gene: TRBJ2-1; D gene: TRBD2; clone size: NA; CDR3 length: 15; V gene: TRBV7-2; CDR3 DNA: TGTGCCAGCAGCTTAAGCGGGGGGGATTACAATGAGCAGTTCTTC; CDR3 protein: CASSLSGGDYNEQFF
J gene: TRBJ1-1; D gene: TRBD1; clone size: medium-sized; CDR3 length: 16; V gene: TRBV7-2; CDR3 DNA: TGTGCCAGCAGCTTAGAAGGGGGCCGAGGGAACACTGAAGCTTTCTTT; CDR3 protein: CASSLEGGRGNTEAFF
J gene: TRBJ2-7; D gene: TRBD2; clone size: few; CDR3 length: 16; V gene: TRBV19; CDR3 DNA: TGTGCCAGTAGTAGGACTAGCGGTGGAAGCTCCTACGAGCAGTACTTC; CDR3 protein: CASSRTSGGSSYEQYF
J gene: TRBJ1-6; D gene: TRBD1; clone size: NA; CDR3 length: 17; V gene: TRBV27; CDR3 DNA: TGTGCCAGCAGTACCCAACCGGGACAGGGCTTAAATTCACCCCTCCACTTT; CDR3 protein: CASSTQPGQGLNSPLHF
J gene: TRBJ2-2; D gene: NA; clone size: NA; CDR3 length: 16; V gene: TRBV12-5; CDR3 DNA: TGTGCTAGTGCCCCCCCTAGGGGAAGCAACACCGGGGAGCTGTTTTTT; CDR3 protein: CASAPPRGSNTGELFF
J gene: TRBJ1-2; D gene: TRBD1; clone size: many; CDR3 length: 16; V gene: TRBV11-2; CDR3 DNA: TGTGCCAGCAGCGATAGGGGGACAGCTCACTCCTATGGCTACACCTTC; CDR3 protein: CASSDRGTAHSYGYTF
J gene: TRBJ1-2; D gene: TRBD1; clone size: NA; CDR3 length: 13; V gene: TRBV11-2; CDR3 DNA: TGTGCCAGCAGCTCTAACACAGGGGTCGGCTACACCTTC; CDR3 protein: CASSSNTGVGYTF
J gene: TRBJ2-2; D gene: NA; clone size: few; CDR3 length: 15; V gene: TRBV12-5; CDR3 DNA: TGTGCTAGTGGCCCAGGGCTTCTTCACACCGGGGAGCTGTTTTTT; CDR3 protein: CASGPGLLHTGELFF
J gene: TRBJ1-2; D gene: TRBD1; clone size: NA; CDR3 length: 16; V gene: TRBV23-1; CDR3 DNA: TGCGCCAGCAGCCCTAGGGGACAGGAACAAATTTATGGCTACACCTTC; CDR3 protein: CASSPRGQEQIYGYTF
J gene: TRBJ2-7; D gene: NA; clone size: NA; CDR3 length: 10; V gene: TRBV9; CDR3 DNA: TGTGCCAGCAGCGTAGACGAGCAGTACTTC; CDR3 protein: CASSVDEQYF
J gene: TRBJ2-7; D gene: NA; clone size: NA; CDR3 length: 14; V gene: TRBV29-1; CDR3 DNA: TGCAGCGTTTCACCCCCAGGGGTGCAAAACGAGCAGTACTTC; CDR3 protein: CSVSPPGVQNEQYF
J gene: TRBJ1-3; D gene: NA; clone size: once; CDR3 length: 16; V gene: TRBV4-3; CDR3 DNA: TGCGCCAGCAGCCAAGATGGAATTAGCTCTGGAAACACCATATATTTT; CDR3 protein: CASSQDGISSGNTIYF
J gene: TRBJ2-3; D gene: NA; clone size: few; CDR3 length: 12; V gene: TRBV5-1; CDR3 DNA: TGCGCCAGCAGCGGAAACACAGATACGCAGTATTTT; CDR3 protein: CASSGNTDTQYF
J gene: TRBJ2-1; D gene: NA; clone size: NA; CDR3 length: 15; V gene: TRBV5-6; CDR3 DNA: TGTGCCAGCAGCTCTTTATCTCGGCTAAATAATGAGCAGTTCTTC; CDR3 protein: CASSSLSRLNNEQFF
J gene: TRBJ1-2; D gene: NA; clone size: NA; CDR3 length: 14; V gene: TRBV6-1; CDR3 DNA: TGTGCCAGCTCCGTGGAGTTAGAGGACTATGGCTACACCTTC; CDR3 protein: CASSVELEDYGYTF
J gene: TRBJ2-1; D gene: NA; clone size: NA; CDR3 length: 11; V gene: TRBV10-2; CDR3 DNA: TGCGCCAGCAGTGGAGGGAATGAGCAGTTCTTC; CDR3 protein: CASSGGNEQFF
J gene: TRBJ1-5; D gene: TRBD1; clone size: NA; CDR3 length: 14; V gene: TRBV18; CDR3 DNA: TGTGCCAGCTTTCGGACAGGGGACAATCAGCCCCAGCATTTT; CDR3 protein: CASFRTGDNQPQHF
J gene: TRBJ2-7; D gene: TRBD1; clone size: NA; CDR3 length: 15; V gene: TRBV7-7; CDR3 DNA: TGTGCCAGCAGCTTAGGGACAGGGAGCTCCTACGAGCAGTACTTC; CDR3 protein: CASSLGTGSSYEQYF
J gene: TRBJ1-2; D gene: NA; clone size: NA; CDR3 length: 14; V gene: TRBV7-2; CDR3 DNA: TGTGCCAGCAGCTTAGGTACAGGGTCGAGGGGCTACACCTTC; CDR3 protein: CASSLGTGSRGYTF
J gene: TRBJ2-4; D gene: TRBD2; clone size: NA; CDR3 length: 15; V gene: TRBV19; CDR3 DNA: TGTGCCAGTAGTAGCGGGGGGGCCCTGTTGAACATTCAGTACTTC; CDR3 protein: CASSSGGALLNIQYF
J gene: TRBJ2-1; D gene: NA; clone size: NA; CDR3 length: 14; V gene: TRBV29-1; CDR3 DNA: TGCAGCGTTGGACAGGGAGGGGCTTACAATGAGCAGTTCTTC; CDR3 protein: CSVGQGGAYNEQFF
J gene: TRBJ2-7; D gene: NA; clone size: NA; CDR3 length: 15; V gene: TRBV5-1; CDR3 DNA: TGCGCCAGCAGCCTCAAACTAGGTGGTGGGGAGGAGCAGTACTTC; CDR3 protein: CASSLKLGGGEEQYF
J gene: TRBJ2-3; D gene: NA; clone size: NA; CDR3 length: 13; V gene: TRBV7-2; CDR3 DNA: TGTGCCAGCAGCCTAATCTCCACAGATACGCAGTATTTT; CDR3 protein: CASSLISTDTQYF
J gene: TRBJ2-1; D gene: NA; clone size: NA; CDR3 length: 15; V gene: TRBV6-1; CDR3 DNA: TGTGCCAGCAGTGAAGGTTACGGCCCGGCCAATGAGCAGTTCTTC; CDR3 protein: CASSEGYGPANEQFF
J gene: TRBJ2-1; D gene: TRBD1; clone size: NA; CDR3 length: 13; V gene: TRBV19; CDR3 DNA: TGTGCCAGTACCCCTACAGGGGTAGGGGGACAGTTCTTC; CDR3 protein: CASTPTGVGGQFF
J gene: TRBJ1-3; D gene: TRBD1; clone size: NA; CDR3 length: 15; V gene: TRBV7-9; CDR3 DNA: TGTGCCAGCAGCTGGGGACAGCCCTCTGGAAACACCATATATTTT; CDR3 protein: CASSWGQPSGNTIYF
J gene: TRBJ2-6; D gene: TRBD1; clone size: NA; CDR3 length: 18; V gene: TRBV10-1; CDR3 DNA: TGCGCCAGCATCATCGACAGGGAACCTTTCTCTGGGGCCAACGTCCTGACTTTC; CDR3 protein: CASIIDREPFSGANVLTF
J gene: TRBJ1-2; D gene: NA; clone size: NA; CDR3 length: 12; V gene: TRBV4-2; CDR3 DNA: TGTGCCAGCAGCCGGGACATAAATGGCTACACCTTC; CDR3 protein: CASSRDINGYTF
J gene: TRBJ1-5; D gene: TRBD1; clone size: NA; CDR3 length: 15; V gene: TRBV28; CDR3 DNA: TGTGCCAGCAGTTTGGGGACAGCGGGCAATCAGCCCCAGCATTTT; CDR3 protein: CASSLGTAGNQPQHF
J gene: TRBJ2-3; D gene: NA; clone size: NA; CDR3 length: 14; V gene: TRBV2; CDR3 DNA: TGTGCCAGCAGCGGGGCGAAATCCAGGGATACGCAGTATTTT; CDR3 protein: CASSGAKSRDTQYF
J gene: TRBJ1-5; D gene: TRBD1; clone size: NA; CDR3 length: 14; V gene: TRBV6-6; CDR3 DNA: TGTGCCAGCAGGGCTTGGACAGGGAACCAGCCCCAGCATTTT; CDR3 protein: CASRAWTGNQPQHF
J gene: TRBJ1-2; D gene: NA; clone size: NA; CDR3 length: 14; V gene: TRBV6-5; CDR3 DNA: TGTGCCAGCAGTTATGGGGGGAGGGCGGATGGCTACACCTTC; CDR3 protein: CASSYGGRADGYTF
J gene: TRBJ2-1; D gene: NA; clone size: NA; CDR3 length: 15; V gene: TRBV5-1; CDR3 DNA: TGCGCCAGCGCCGCTCCTTTAGCGGCCTACAATGAGCAGTTCTTC; CDR3 protein: CASAAPLAAYNEQFF
J gene: TRBJ2-7; D gene: TRBD2; clone size: once; CDR3 length: 15; V gene: TRBV7-3; CDR3 DNA: TGTGCCAGCAGCTTAGTAGCGGGGAACTCCTACGAGCAGTACTTC; CDR3 protein: CASSLVAGNSYEQYF
J gene: TRBJ1-1; D gene: NA; clone size: few; CDR3 length: 15; V gene: TRBV9; CDR3 DNA: TGTGCCAGCAGCACCGACCCGAGTCTCTGGGGCGAAGCTTTCTTT; CDR3 protein: CASSTDPSLWGEAFF
J gene: TRBJ2-3; D gene: NA; clone size: NA; CDR3 length: 12; V gene: TRBV29-1; CDR3 DNA: TGCAGCGTGGGGTCTGGGGGAGTTACGCAGTATTTT; CDR3 protein: CSVGSGGVTQYF
J gene: TRBJ1-3; D gene: NA; clone size: few; CDR3 length: 15; V gene: TRBV7-2; CDR3 DNA: TGTGCCAGCAGCTTAGGGCACATCTCTGGAAACACCATATATTTT; CDR3 protein: CASSLGHISGNTIYF
J gene: TRBJ1-2; D gene: NA; clone size: NA; CDR3 length: 13; V gene: TRBV5-1; CDR3 DNA: TGCGCCAGCAGCTTGGGCGGAGGTAGTGGCTACACCTTC; CDR3 protein: CASSLGGGSGYTF
J gene: TRBJ2-3; D gene: TRBD1; clone size: NA; CDR3 length: 16; V gene: TRBV10-1; CDR3 DNA: TGCGCCAGCAGTGAGACTGGGACAGGGTACACAGATACGCAGTATTTT; CDR3 protein: CASSETGTGYTDTQYF
J gene: TRBJ1-1; D gene: NA; clone size: NA; CDR3 length: 14; V gene: TRBV10-3; CDR3 DNA: TGTGCCATCATGCGGGACAACCTTCGCACTGAAGCTTTCTTT; CDR3 protein: CAIMRDNLRTEAFF
J gene: TRBJ1-2; D gene: NA; clone size: few; CDR3 length: 14; V gene: TRBV6-5; CDR3 DNA: TGTGCCAGCAGTACCGGCTCCAGGGACTATGGCTACACCTTC; CDR3 protein: CASSTGSRDYGYTF